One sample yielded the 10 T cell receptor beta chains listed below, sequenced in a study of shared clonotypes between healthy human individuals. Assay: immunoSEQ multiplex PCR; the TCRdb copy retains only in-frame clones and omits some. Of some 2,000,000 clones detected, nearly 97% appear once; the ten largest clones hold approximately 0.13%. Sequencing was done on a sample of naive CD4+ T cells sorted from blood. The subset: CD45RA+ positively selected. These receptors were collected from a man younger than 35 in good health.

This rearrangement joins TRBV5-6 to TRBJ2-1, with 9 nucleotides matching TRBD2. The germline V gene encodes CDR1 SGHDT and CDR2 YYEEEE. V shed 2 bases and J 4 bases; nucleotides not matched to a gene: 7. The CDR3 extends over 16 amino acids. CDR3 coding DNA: TGTGCCAGCAGCTTATTAGCGGGAGTGGGTTACAATGAGCAGTTCTTC. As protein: CASSLLAGVGYNEQFF.

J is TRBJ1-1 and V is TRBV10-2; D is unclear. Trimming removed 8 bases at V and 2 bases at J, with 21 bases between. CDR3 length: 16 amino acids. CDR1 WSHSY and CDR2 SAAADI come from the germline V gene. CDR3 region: CASRPPSPGDNTEAFF. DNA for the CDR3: TGCGCCAGCCGGCCTCCTAGCCCCGGGGATAACACTGAAGCTTTCTTT.

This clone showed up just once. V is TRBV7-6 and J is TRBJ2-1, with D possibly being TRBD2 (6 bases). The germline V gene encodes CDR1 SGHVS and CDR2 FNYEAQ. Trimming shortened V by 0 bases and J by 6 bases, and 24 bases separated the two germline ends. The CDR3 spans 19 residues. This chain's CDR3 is CASSLAVPPPGAASNEQFF. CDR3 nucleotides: TGTGCCAGCAGCTTAGCGGTCCCTCCCCCGGGAGCAGCGTCCAATGAGCAGTTCTTC. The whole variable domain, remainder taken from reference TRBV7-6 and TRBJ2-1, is GAGVSQSPRYKVTKRGQDVALRCDPISGHVSLYWYRQALGQGPEFLTYFNYEAQQDKSGLPNDRFSAERPEGSISTLTIQRTEQRDSAMYRCASSLAVPPPGAASNEQFFGPGTRLTVL.

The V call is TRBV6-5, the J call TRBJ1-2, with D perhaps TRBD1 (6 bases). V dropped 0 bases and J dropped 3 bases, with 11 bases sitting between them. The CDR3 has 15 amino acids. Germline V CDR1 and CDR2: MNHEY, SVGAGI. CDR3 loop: CASSYSLGTYYGYTF. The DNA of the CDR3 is TGTGCCAGCAGTTACTCACTCGGGACATACTATGGCTACACCTTC.

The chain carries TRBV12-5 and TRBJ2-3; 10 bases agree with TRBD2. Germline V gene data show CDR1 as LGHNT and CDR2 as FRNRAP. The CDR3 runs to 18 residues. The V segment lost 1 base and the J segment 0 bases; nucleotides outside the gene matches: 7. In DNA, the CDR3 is TGTGCTAGTGGTTTGGCATGGACTAGCGGCTTTAGCACAGATACGCAGTATTTT. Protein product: CASGLAWTSGFSTDTQYF.

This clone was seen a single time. CDR3 nucleotide sequence: TGTGCCAGCAGGGTGGGACAGGGGCATTATGGCTACACCTTC. This codes for CASRVGQGHYGYTF. The chain joins TRBV6-5 to TRBJ1-2; 10 bases line up with TRBD1. The ends lost 6 bases at V and 5 bases at J; junction bases unmatched: 6. Germline lookup yields CDR1 MNHEY and CDR2 SVGAGI. The CDR3 is made up of 14 amino acids.

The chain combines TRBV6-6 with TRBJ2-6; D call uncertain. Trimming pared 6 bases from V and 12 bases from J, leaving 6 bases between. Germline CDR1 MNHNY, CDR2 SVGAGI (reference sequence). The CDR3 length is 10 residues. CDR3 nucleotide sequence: TGTGCCAGCAGCTCTTCCGTCCTGACTTTC. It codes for CASSSSVLTF.

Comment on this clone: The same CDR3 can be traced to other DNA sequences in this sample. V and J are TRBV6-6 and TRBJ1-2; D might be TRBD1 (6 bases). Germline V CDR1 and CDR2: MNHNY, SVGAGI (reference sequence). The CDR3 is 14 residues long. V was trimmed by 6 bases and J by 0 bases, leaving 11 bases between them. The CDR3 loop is CASSPTGSNYGYTF. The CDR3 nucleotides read TGTGCCAGCAGCCCGACAGGTTCTAACTATGGCTACACCTTC.

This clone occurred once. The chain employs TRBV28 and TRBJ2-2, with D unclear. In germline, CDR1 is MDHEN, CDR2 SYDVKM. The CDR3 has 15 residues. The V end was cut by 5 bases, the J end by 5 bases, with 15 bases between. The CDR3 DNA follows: TGTGCCAGCAGTCTCCCCGGTGGGCATACCGGGGAGCTGTTTTTT. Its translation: CASSLPGGHTGELFF.

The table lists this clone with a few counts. This CDR3 reads CASSRGVGSNQPQHF. In nucleotides, the CDR3 is TGTGCCAGTAGTAGAGGCGTGGGTAGCAATCAGCCCCAGCATTTT. The rearrangement links TRBV19 to TRBJ1-5; D not resolved. Germline V gene data show CDR1 as LNHDA and CDR2 as SQIVND (reference sequence). The CDR3 runs to 15 residues. V lost 4 bases and J lost 0, with 10 bases in between.